A selection of T cell receptor beta chains follows, all from one sample in a study of blood T cell repertoires in COVID-19. Sequenced by immunoSEQ multiplex PCR; TCRdb stores in-frame clones only, minus some. The data contain 200,000 to 250,000 clones, around 88% of them seen just once; the ten biggest clones take up 3% to 3.5%. The specimen was peripheral blood. These receptors were collected from a woman aged 25 to 39 who had recovered from COVID-19. Each CDR3 is given with its conserved first and last residue. The D gene is left open where the match is weak. Only some rows state a clone size, as once, few, many or a class for expanded clones.

J gene	clone size	D gene	V gene	CDR3 protein
TRBJ2-5	NA	NA	TRBV7-9	CASSLAYGETQYF
TRBJ2-5	NA	TRBD2	TRBV6-6	CASMELAGAGTQYF
TRBJ1-6	NA	TRBD1	TRBV5-5	CASSPGQRSYNSPLHF
TRBJ2-5	NA	NA	TRBV3-1/TRBV3-2	CASSHLDQETQYF
TRBJ1-2	NA	NA	TRBV5-1	CASSLEGVGGYTF
TRBJ1-1	NA	TRBD1	TRBV11-3	CASSPGWTGSLTEAFF
TRBJ2-7	NA	TRBD1	TRBV6-5	CASSYSGQGVSEQYF
TRBJ1-1	NA	NA	TRBV2	CASSGGLNTEAFF
TRBJ2-7	once	NA	TRBV21-1	CATPAGGEPEQYF
TRBJ2-7	NA	TRBD2	TRBV2	CASFPSGGYSYEQYF
TRBJ1-1	NA	NA	TRBV3-1/TRBV3-2	CASIRGAEAFF
TRBJ2-1	NA	TRBD1	TRBV9	CASSVAPGGRSYNEQFF
TRBJ1-2	NA	TRBD1	TRBV19	CASSISSGGYGYTF
TRBJ2-2	NA	TRBD2	TRBV5-4	CASSLKGLGAGELFF
TRBJ2-7	NA	NA	TRBV5-6	CASSLVGGAQYF
TRBJ2-5	NA	TRBD1	TRBV12-5	CASGLVVGQGIETQYF
TRBJ2-2	NA	TRBD1	TRBV9	CASSAIGTATYGELFF
TRBJ2-4	NA	TRBD1	TRBV11-2	CASSLQGANENIQYF
TRBJ1-3	NA	TRBD1	TRBV3-1/TRBV3-2	CASSSLGQARSGNTIYF
TRBJ2-2	NA	NA	TRBV15	CATSRDPIGELFF
TRBJ1-1	NA	NA	TRBV5-1	CASSLNGWNTEAFF
TRBJ1-2	NA	NA	TRBV29-1	CSVEAGGRGGYTF
TRBJ1-1	NA	NA	TRBV12-3/TRBV12-4	CASSWGDTEAFF
TRBJ1-2	NA	TRBD1	TRBV4-1	CASSQDRAVFTGEYGYTF
TRBJ2-7	NA	NA	TRBV11-2	CASSLDLAGAAGEQYF
TRBJ2-7	NA	TRBD2	TRBV9	CASSASTSGGIHEQYF
TRBJ2-1	NA	NA	TRBV7-9	CASSPGGLEQFF
TRBJ1-1	NA	NA	TRBV29-1	CSVYNTGMNTEAFF
TRBJ2-5	NA	NA	TRBV5-7	CASRSGQLYQETQYF
TRBJ1-3	few	NA	TRBV7-9	CASSLAGGNTIYF
TRBJ1-2	NA	TRBD1	TRBV27	CASSLGQDVYGYTF
TRBJ1-4	NA	NA	TRBV27	CASSLIGGQEKLFF
TRBJ1-2	once	NA	TRBV11-3	CASSLDGPRGLGYGYTF
TRBJ1-1	few	NA	TRBV7-2	CASSLNPGMNTEAFF
TRBJ1-2	once	TRBD1	TRBV7-2	CASSPPGQGTSGYTF
TRBJ1-2	NA	NA	TRBV6-5	CASTETDSSYGYTF
TRBJ1-4	NA	TRBD1	TRBV30	CAWSEGLRGELFF
TRBJ2-5	once	NA	TRBV2	CASSADTEETQYF
TRBJ2-2	NA	TRBD2	TRBV6-1	CASSEEIAGTGELFF
TRBJ2-7	few	NA	TRBV14	CASSSTGPNYEQYF
TRBJ1-1	NA	NA	TRBV2	CASVWEKVNTEAFF
TRBJ1-3	NA	TRBD1	TRBV13	CASSFGQGGNTIYF
TRBJ1-1	once	NA	TRBV5-4	CASSPTVFSTDTEAFF
TRBJ2-5	NA	NA	TRBV30	CAWSADRKQETQYF
TRBJ2-2	NA	TRBD1	TRBV18	CASSPTGQGRPGELFF
TRBJ1-2	many	NA	TRBV7-9	CASSFEEGVTF
TRBJ2-7	once	TRBD1	TRBV12-5	CASGSPRGQAGAYEQYF